This TCR beta chain originates from a study of blood T cell repertoires in COVID-19. Losses at the gene ends were 4 bases for V and 4 bases for J; bases not matched to a gene: 13. This CDR3 region has 18 residues. CDR1 and CDR2 from the germline V gene are SGHNT and YYREEE (reference sequence). Original handling: Nucleated cell number was recorded as an estimate derived from reference gene primer amplification. Profiled with immunoSEQ multiplex PCR; TCRdb holds only in-frame clones, not every one. V and J calls and clone size are copied from that table; D and trimming were computed from the DNA. The repertoire includes about 140,000 clones, more than 75% of them detected once, and roughly 13% sits in the top ten.

Sequencing input: peripheral blood. The receptor's source is an elderly man with acute or convalescent COVID-19. J is TRBJ2-5 and V is TRBV5-4; TRBD2 matches at 13 bases. This CDR3 reads CASSPGTSGELPRETQYF. The CDR3 region has the DNA TGTGCCAGCAGCCCCGGGACTAGCGGGGAACTTCCGAGAGAGACCCAGTACTTC.